This T cell receptor beta chain was recorded in a study of regulatory T cells in long-lasting Graves disease (dated by TCRdb to the early 2020s). With regard to the full study: Persistent Graves' disease was defined as persistently positive TSH receptor autoantibodies together with antithyroid drug treatment for over 5 years. Persistent Graves' disease patients were compared with newly diagnosed Graves' disease patients by peripheral blood TCR sequencing and RNA sequencing. The study was registered as a clinical trial and conducted in China. A total of approximately 35 samples were covered by TCR sequencing, comprising some 13 persistent and 20 newly diagnosed Graves' disease patients. Persistent Graves' disease patients in the clinical cohort had taken antithyroid drugs for roughly ten years on average. Results and caveats for the whole study, not just this receptor: Patients with persistent disease shared more public clonotypes (about 2,900) than newly diagnosed patients did (approximately 1,000). The small sample size was acknowledged by the authors as a limitation that may reduce accuracy. Sequencing and analysis were limited to the TCR beta chain. The study examined only peripheral blood because the primary lesion, thyroid tissue, could not be accessed. Lower TCR Shannon entropy and fewer highly expanded clones were observed in persistent Graves' disease patients than in newly diagnosed patients, which suggested clonal expansion.

Interpreted using the paper, the time point label stands for: persistent/refractory GD, antithyroid drugs over 5 years with positive TRAb. For both TCR sequencing and RNA sequencing, RNA was extracted from PBMCs using TRIzol. The diagnosis of Graves' disease followed American Thyroid Association guidelines. Recruitment of patients was carried out at an endocrinology department in Xi'an, China. Each patient gave 7.5 to 10 milliliters of peripheral blood, collected in an EDTA anticoagulant tube. PBMCs were isolated by Ficoll Paque Plus density gradient separation without further T cell sorting. An Agilent 2100 Bioanalyzer and agarose gel were used to assess RNA quality, and a NanoDrop 2000 was used to measure RNA concentration. Libraries came from multiplex PCR. The sequencing machine was an Illumina HiSeq 4000. TCR beta libraries were built with iRepertoire HTBI primers and Arm-PCR amplification of CDR3 regions. PCR products were gel purified before sequencing. In the paper's pipeline: A total of around 66 TRBV and 14 TRBJ segments were identified across samples and were used for gene usage analysis of CDR3 amino acid clonotypes. Filtered high-quality paired reads were merged into contigs using COPE and FqMerger. BLAST was used to align contigs to the IMGT TRBV, TRBD and TRBJ reference genes, and CDR3 was defined following IMGT. Clonotypes above 0.1% frequency were classified as highly expanded clones. Repertoire diversity was measured by Shannon entropy, and V-J evenness by the Gini coefficient. Public clonotypes were defined as clonotypes shared by more than one individual. In TCRdb, the public reads were trimmed at Q25 with fastp and aligned with MiXCR, with productive beta chains retained. Each record represents a unique CDR3 protein, reported with the most common genes and DNA among its rows. The V and J calls and clone size are TCRdb's, not the authors'. The sample profile shows roughly 490,000 distinct CDR3 sequences; less than 25% of them were found once. The ten largest clones represent about 12% of the sample.

The sample holds many counts of this clonotype. The antigen this receptor binds is unknown. Base qualities were left out, and no much larger clone turns up one base away. The clonotype originates from a female donor with Graves disease. Material: peripheral blood mononuclear cells (PBMCs), obtained when the disease was refractory, from a patient treated with antithyroid drugs.

The sequenced DNA: TGTGCCAGTAGTAGCCGGGACAGGGTCCAAGAGACCCAGTACTTC. The translation is CASSSRDRVQETQYF. Recombination linked TRBV19 to TRBJ2-5, and 9 bases in between align with TRBD1. Per the germline V gene (reference sequence), LNHDA is the CDR1 and SQIVND is the CDR2. The germline V end is reduced by 4 bases and the J end by 1 base; junction bases left unmatched: 4. There are 15 amino acids in the CDR3, from cysteine to phenylalanine inclusive. Only the CDR3 portion is preserved as DNA: 45 bases, with reading frame beginning at the first base.